These 8 T cell receptor beta chains originate from one sample sequenced in a study of blood T cell repertoires in COVID-19. Assay: immunoSEQ multiplex PCR; the TCRdb copy retains only in-frame clones and omits some. Of around 16,000 clones listed, 82% were seen once; the top ten hold over 20%. Sequencing was carried out using peripheral blood. These receptors all come from a man older than 75 with active or convalescent COVID-19.

The chain is built from TRBV9 and TRBJ2-3; 11 bases agree with TRBD1. After removal of 2 bases from V and 5 bases from J, the junction contained 4 bases not matched to a gene. The germline CDR1 and CDR2 sequences are SGDLS and YYNGEE. The length of the CDR3 is 15 residues. The CDR3 coding sequence is TGTGCCAGCAGCGTTGGGACAGGGGGTCGAGATACGCAGTATTTT. Encoded protein: CASSVGTGGRDTQYF. The variable domain in full, completed from reference TRBV9 and TRBJ2-3, reads DSGVTQTPKHLITATGQRVTLRCSPRSGDLSVYWYQQSLDQGLQFLIQYYNGEERAKGNILERFSAQQFPDLHSELNLSSLELGDSALYFCASSVGTGGRDTQYFGPGTRLTVL.

The V and J genes are TRBV3-1 (or the pseudogene TRBV3-2) and TRBJ2-7; TRBD2 might be the D (5 bases). Looked up from germline, CDR1 is LGHDT and CDR2 is YNNKEL (reference sequence). V lost 4 bases and J lost 5, with 18 bases in between. This CDR3 spans 15 amino acids. CDR3 sequence reads: CASSPYSSGTHEQYF. The CDR3 DNA is TGTGCCAGCAGCCCCTATTCCAGCGGCACCCACGAGCAGTACTTC.

The chain carries TRBV7-2 and TRBJ2-3; 8 bases match TRBD1. CDR1 is SGHTA, CDR2 FQGNSA, per germline. Trimming removed 5 bases from V and 2 bases from J; junction bases left unmatched: 6. This CDR3 spans 15 amino acids. The CDR3 nucleotides are TGTGCCAGCAGCCTCGACAGGGGCGACACAGATACGCAGTATTTT. Translating gives CASSLDRGDTDTQYF.

The chain recombines TRBV2 with TRBJ1-4, with TRBD1 as a possible D gene (6 bases). The CDR3 loop spans 12 amino acids. Germline V gives CDR1 SNHLY, CDR2 FYNNEI. V lost 5 bases and J 7 bases, leaving 8 bases between the germline ends. In DNA, the CDR3 is TGTGCCAGCAGTTGGACAGCTGAAAAACTGTTTTTT. Residues: CASSWTAEKLFF.

This clone was found once. V and J are TRBV5-1 and TRBJ1-1, with unresolved D. The CDR3 spans 14 residues. With 0 bases removed from V and 0 bases from J, the gap between germline ends came to 6 bases. CDR1 and CDR2 from the germline V gene are SGHRS and YFSETQ. The CDR3 is CASSLDQMNTEAFF. The CDR3 nucleotides read TGCGCCAGCAGCTTGGACCAGATGAACACTGAAGCTTTCTTT.

The rearrangement links TRBV28 to TRBJ2-1; tentative D call: TRBD1 (6 bases). The germline V gene encodes CDR1 MDHEN and CDR2 SYDVKM. With 7 bases removed from V and 6 bases from J, the gap between germline ends came to 16 bases. This CDR3 has 14 amino acids. The CDR3 is CASISGQSINEQFF. CDR3 bases: TGTGCCAGCATCTCCGGACAGAGTATCAATGAGCAGTTCTTC.

The chain combines TRBV5-6 with TRBJ2-5; 14 bases line up with TRBD2. This CDR3 is 17 amino acids long. Germline assignment: CDR1 SGHDT and CDR2 YYEEEE. V lost 6 bases, J lost 1 base, and 8 bases stayed unmatched. The CDR3 DNA reads as TGTGCCAGCAACGGACTAGCGGGGGGATATCTCCAAGAGACCCAGTACTTC. Translated, it gives CASNGLAGGYLQETQYF.

The J gene is TRBJ2-2, the V gene TRBV7-2; D is unresolved. V gave up 1 base and J gave up 3 bases, with 12 bases separating them. In germline, CDR1 is SGHTA, CDR2 FQGNSA. The CDR3 is 16 amino acids. The CDR3 DNA sequence: TGTGCCAGCAGCTTAGTTGGCCTAGTGGACACCGGGGAGCTGTTTTTT. Amino acids: CASSLVGLVDTGELFF. The whole variable domain, filled in from reference TRBV7-2 and TRBJ2-2, reads GAGVSQSPSNKVTEKGKDVELRCDPISGHTALYWYRQSLGQGLEFLIYFQGNSAPDKSGLPSDRFSAERTGGSVSTLTIQRTQQEDSAVYLCASSLVGLVDTGELFFGEGSRLTVL.